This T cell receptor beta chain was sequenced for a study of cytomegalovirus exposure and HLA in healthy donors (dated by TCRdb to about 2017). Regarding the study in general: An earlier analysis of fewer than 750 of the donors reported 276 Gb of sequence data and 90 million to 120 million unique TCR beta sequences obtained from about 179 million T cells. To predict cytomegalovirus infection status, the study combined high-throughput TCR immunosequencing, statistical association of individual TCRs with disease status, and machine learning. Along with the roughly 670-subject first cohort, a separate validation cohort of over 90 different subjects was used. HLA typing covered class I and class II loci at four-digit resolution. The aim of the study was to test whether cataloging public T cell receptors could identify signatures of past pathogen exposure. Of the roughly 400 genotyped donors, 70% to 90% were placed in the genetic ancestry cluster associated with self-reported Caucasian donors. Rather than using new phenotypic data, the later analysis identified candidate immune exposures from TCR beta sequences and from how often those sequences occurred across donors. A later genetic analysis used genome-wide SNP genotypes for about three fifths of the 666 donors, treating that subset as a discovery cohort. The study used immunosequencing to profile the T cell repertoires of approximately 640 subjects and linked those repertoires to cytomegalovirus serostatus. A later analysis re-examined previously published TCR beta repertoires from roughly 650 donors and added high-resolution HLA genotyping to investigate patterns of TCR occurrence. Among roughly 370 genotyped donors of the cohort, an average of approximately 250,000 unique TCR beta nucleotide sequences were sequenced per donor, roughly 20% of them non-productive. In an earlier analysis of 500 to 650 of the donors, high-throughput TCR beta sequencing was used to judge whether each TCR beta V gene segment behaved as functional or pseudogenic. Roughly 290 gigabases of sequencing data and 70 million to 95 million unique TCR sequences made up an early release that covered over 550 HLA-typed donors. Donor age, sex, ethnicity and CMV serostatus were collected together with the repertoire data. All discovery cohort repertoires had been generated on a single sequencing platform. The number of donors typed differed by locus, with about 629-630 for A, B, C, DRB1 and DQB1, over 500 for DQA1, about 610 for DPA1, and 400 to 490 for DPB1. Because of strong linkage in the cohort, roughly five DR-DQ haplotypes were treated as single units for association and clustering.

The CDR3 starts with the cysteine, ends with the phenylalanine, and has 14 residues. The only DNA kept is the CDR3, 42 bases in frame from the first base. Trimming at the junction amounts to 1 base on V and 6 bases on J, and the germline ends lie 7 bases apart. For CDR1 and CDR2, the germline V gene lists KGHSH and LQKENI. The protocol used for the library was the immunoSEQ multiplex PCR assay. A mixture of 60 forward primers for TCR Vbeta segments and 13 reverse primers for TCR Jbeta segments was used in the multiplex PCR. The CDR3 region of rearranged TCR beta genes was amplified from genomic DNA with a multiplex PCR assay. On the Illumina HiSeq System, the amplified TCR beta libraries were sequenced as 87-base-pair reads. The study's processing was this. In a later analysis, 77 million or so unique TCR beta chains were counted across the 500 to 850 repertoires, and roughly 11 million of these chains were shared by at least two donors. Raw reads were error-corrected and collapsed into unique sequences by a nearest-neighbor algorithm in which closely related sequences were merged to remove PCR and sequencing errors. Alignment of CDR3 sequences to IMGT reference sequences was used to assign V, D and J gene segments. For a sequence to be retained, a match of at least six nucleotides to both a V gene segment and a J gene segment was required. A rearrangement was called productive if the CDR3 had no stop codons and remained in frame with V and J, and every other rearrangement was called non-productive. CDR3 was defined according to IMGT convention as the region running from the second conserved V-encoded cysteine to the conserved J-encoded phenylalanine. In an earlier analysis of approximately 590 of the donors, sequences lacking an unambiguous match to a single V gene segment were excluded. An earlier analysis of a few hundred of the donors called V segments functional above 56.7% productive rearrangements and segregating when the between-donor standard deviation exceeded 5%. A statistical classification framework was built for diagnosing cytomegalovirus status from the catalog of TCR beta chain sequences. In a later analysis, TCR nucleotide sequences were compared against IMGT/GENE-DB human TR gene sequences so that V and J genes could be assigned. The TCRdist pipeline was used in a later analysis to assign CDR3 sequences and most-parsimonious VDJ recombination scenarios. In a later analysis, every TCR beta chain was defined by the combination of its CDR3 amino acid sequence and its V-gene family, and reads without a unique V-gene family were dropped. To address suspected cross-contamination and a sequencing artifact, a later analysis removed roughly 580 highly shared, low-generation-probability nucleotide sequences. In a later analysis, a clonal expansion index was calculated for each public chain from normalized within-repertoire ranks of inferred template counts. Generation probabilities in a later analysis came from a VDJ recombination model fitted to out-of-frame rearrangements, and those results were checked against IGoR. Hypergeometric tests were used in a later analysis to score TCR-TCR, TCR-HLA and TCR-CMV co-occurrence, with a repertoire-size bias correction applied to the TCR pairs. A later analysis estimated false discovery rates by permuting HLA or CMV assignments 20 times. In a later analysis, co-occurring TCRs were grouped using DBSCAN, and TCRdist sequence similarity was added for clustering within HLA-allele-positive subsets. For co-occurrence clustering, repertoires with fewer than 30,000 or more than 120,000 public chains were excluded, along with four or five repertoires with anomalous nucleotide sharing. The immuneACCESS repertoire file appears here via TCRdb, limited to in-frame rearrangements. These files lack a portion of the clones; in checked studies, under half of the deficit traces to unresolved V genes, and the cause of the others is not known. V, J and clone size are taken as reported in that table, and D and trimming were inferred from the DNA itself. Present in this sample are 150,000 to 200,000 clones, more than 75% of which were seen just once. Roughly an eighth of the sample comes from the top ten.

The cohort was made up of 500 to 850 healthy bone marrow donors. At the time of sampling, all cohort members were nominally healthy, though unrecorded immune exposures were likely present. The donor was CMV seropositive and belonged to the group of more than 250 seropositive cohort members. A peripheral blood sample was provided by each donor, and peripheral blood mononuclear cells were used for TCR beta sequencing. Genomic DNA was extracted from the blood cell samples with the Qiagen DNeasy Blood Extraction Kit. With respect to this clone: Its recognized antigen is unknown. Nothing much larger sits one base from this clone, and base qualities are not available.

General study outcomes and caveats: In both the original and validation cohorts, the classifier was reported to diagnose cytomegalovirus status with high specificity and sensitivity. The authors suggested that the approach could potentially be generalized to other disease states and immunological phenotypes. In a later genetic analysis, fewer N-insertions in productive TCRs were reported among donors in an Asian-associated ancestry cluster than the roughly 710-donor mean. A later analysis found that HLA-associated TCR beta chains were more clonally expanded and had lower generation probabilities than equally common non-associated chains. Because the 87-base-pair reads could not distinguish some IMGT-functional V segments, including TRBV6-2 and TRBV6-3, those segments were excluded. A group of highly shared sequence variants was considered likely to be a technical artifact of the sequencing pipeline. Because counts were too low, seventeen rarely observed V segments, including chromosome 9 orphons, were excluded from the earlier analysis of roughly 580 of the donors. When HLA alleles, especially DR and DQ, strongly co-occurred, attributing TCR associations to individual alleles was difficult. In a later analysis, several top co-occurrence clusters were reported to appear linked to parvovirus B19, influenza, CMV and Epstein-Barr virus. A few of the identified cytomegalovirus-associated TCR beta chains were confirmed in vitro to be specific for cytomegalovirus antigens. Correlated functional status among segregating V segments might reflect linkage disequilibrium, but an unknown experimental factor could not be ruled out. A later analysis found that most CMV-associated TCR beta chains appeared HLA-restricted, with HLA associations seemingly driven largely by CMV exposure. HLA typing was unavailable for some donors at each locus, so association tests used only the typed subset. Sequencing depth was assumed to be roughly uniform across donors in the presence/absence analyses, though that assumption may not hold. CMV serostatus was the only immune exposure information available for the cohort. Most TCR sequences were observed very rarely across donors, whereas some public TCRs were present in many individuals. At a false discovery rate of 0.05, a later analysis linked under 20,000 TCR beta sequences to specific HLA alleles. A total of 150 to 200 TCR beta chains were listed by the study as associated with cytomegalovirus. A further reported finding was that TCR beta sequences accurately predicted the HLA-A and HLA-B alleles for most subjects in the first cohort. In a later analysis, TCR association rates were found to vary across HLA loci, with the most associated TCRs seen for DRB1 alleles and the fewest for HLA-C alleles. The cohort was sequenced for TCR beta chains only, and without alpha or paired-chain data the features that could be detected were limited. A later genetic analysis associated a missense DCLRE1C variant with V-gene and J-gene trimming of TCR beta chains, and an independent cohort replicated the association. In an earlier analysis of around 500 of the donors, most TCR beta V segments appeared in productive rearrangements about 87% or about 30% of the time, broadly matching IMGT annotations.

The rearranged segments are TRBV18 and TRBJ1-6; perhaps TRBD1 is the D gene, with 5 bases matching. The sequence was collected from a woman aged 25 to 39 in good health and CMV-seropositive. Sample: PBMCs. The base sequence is TGTGCCAGCTCACCACGACAGATTAATTCACCCCTCCACTTT. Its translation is CASSPRQINSPLHF.